This TCR beta chain was retrieved from a study of CD8+ T cells in alopecia areata. Isolated RNA was reverse transcribed into cDNA used as the sequencing template. The repertoire was sequenced with immunoSEQ multiplex PCR; TCRdb's copy has only in-frame clones and lacks some. The data contain hundreds of thousands of clones, around 66% of them seen just once; the ten biggest clones take up roughly 1.2%. The treatment was: oral pan-JAK inhibitor, 5-10 mg twice daily. Trimming removed 6 bases from V and 8 bases from J; junction bases left unmatched: 9. CDR3 length equals 13 residues. Per the germline V gene, CDR1 is MNHEY and CDR2 is SVGAGI.

The V gene is TRBV6-5, the J gene TRBJ1-2; 7 nucleotides match TRBD1. This TCR derives from a human donor with alopecia areata. Sequencing used CD4+ T cells sorted from blood, obtained between weeks 43 and 45, from a patient treated with tofacitinib. CDR3 amino acids: CASSADRVNGYTF. The DNA for the CDR3 is TGTGCCAGCAGCGCTGACAGGGTCAACGGCTACACCTTC.